A selection of T cell receptor beta chains follows, all from one sample in a study of control samples from healthy donors and cancer patients. Profiled with immunoSEQ multiplex PCR; TCRdb holds only in-frame clones, not every one. The table shows approximately 70,000 clones, with approximately 84% occurring only once. Material for sequencing was blood. These receptors were taken from a man between 45 and 60 years old in good health. The CDR3 runs from the conserved cysteine through the conserved F or W. D genes are given only for firm matches. Only part of the rows carry a size: once, few, many, or a class if the clone is expanded.

TRBD2,TRBV10-3,.,TRBJ2-3,CAISESRTSGRTDTQYF,TGTGCCATCAGTGAGTCGCGGACTAGCGGGAGGACAGATACGCAGTATTTT
.,TRBV5-4,once,TRBJ2-2,CAGSREITNTGELFF,TGTGCCGGAAGCCGGGAAATTACGAACACCGGGGAGCTGTTTTTT
.,TRBV3-1/TRBV3-2,.,TRBJ2-3,CASSQGQRTDTQYF,TGTGCCAGCAGCCAAGGACAACGGACAGATACGCAGTATTTT
.,TRBV6-2/TRBV6-3,.,TRBJ1-1,CASSWGDYNMNTEAFF,TGTGCCAGCAGTTGGGGCGACTATAATATGAACACTGAAGCTTTCTTT
.,TRBV24-1,few,TRBJ2-1,CATSDLRRINEQFF,TGTGCCACCAGTGATTTGAGGCGGATTAATGAGCAGTTCTTC
.,TRBV4-2,.,TRBJ2-1,CASSQGSRAGLHNEQFF,TGTGCCAGCAGCCAGGGCTCTAGGGCTGGGCTCCACAATGAGCAGTTCTTC
TRBD2,TRBV6-4,many,TRBJ2-1,CASSDSTGGDEQFF,TGTGCCAGCAGTGACTCAACGGGAGGGGATGAGCAGTTCTTC
TRBD2,TRBV3-1/TRBV3-2,.,TRBJ2-1,CASSPKAGWSDEQFF,TGTGCCAGCAGCCCCAAAGCGGGATGGTCCGATGAGCAGTTCTTC
.,TRBV7-9,.,TRBJ1-5,CASSSNKQGYNQPQHF,TGTGCCAGCAGCTCAAACAAACAGGGATACAATCAGCCCCAGCATTTT
TRBD2,TRBV5-4,.,TRBJ2-1,CASSEGLAGGLNNEQFF,TGTGCCAGCAGCGAGGGACTAGCGGGAGGTCTTAACAATGAGCAGTTCTTC
.,TRBV29-1,.,TRBJ1-1,CSVAHQQANTEAFF,TGCAGCGTTGCCCACCAGCAAGCGAACACTGAAGCTTTCTTT
TRBD2,TRBV4-3,.,TRBJ2-2,CASSGTSGPNTGELFF,TGCGCCAGCAGCGGGACTAGCGGCCCGAACACCGGGGAGCTGTTTTTT
TRBD2,TRBV9,.,TRBJ2-7,CASSPQTSGRTYEQYF,TGTGCCAGCAGCCCCCAGACTAGCGGGAGAACCTACGAGCAGTACTTC
.,TRBV7-2,.,TRBJ1-5,CASSSMWQGGQPQHF,TGTGCCAGCAGTTCGATGTGGCAGGGAGGTCAGCCCCAGCATTTT
.,TRBV5-1,.,TRBJ1-4,CASSLKPLEGVEEKLFF,TGCGCCAGCAGCTTGAAGCCCTTGGAGGGGGTGGAAGAAAAACTGTTTTTT
.,TRBV6-2/TRBV6-3,.,TRBJ1-2,CASSPRAPGYGYTF,TGTGCCAGCAGTCCCCGCGCCCCGGGCTATGGCTACACCTTC
.,TRBV6-5,.,TRBJ1-1,CASSPGAITEAFF,TGTGCCAGCAGCCCAGGGGCTATCACTGAAGCTTTCTTT
.,TRBV5-1,.,TRBJ2-1,CASSLTDVLYNEQFF,TGCGCCAGCAGCCTAACGGACGTACTTTACAATGAGCAGTTCTTC
TRBD1,TRBV29-1,once,TRBJ2-2,CSVRLSGQGNSGGELFF,TGCAGCGTACGATTATCGGGACAGGGGAACTCCGGCGGGGAGCTGTTTTTT
TRBD2,TRBV12-5,.,TRBJ2-2,CASLAGWGAGELFF,TGTGCTAGTCTAGCGGGTTGGGGCGCCGGGGAGCTGTTTTTT
TRBD2,TRBV3-1/TRBV3-2,.,TRBJ2-7,CASTSSGTYEQYF,TGTGCCAGCACGTCTAGCGGCACCTACGAGCAGTACTTC
.,TRBV7-9,.,TRBJ1-3,CDIQNLEGGASGNTIYF,TGTGACATACAAAACCTGGAGGGCGGCGCCTCTGGAAACACCATATATTTT